The T cell receptor beta chain described here comes from a study of cytomegalovirus exposure and HLA in healthy donors. Study overall: Of all 400 or so donors who were genotyped, under 90% belonged to the Caucasian-associated ancestry cluster.

Researchers ran the PCR with 60 Vbeta and 13 Jbeta primers. Libraries were prepared by immunoSEQ multiplex PCR; TCRdb keeps only in-frame clonotypes and omits some of them. The sample has around 180,000 clones; roughly 78% are singletons. The CDR3 sequence is 14 residues long. Germline V gene lookup returns CDR1 KGHSH and CDR2 LQKENI. Trimming took 0 bases from V and 2 from J, leaving 7 bases between them. To note about this clone: Its antigen is unidentified.

Study conclusions and caveats: A later analysis found that most CMV-associated TCR beta chains appeared HLA-restricted.

This TCR was sampled from a woman between 45 and 65 years old in good health and CMV-seropositive. The chain is built from TRBV18 and TRBJ1-2; tentative D call: TRBD1 (5 bases). Sequenced material: PBMCs. CDR3 loop: CASSPPGQNYGYTF. The DNA for the CDR3 is TGTGCCAGCTCACCACCGGGGCAGAACTATGGCTACACCTTC.